This record concerns one T cell receptor (beta chain) sequence. Original analysis: Reference gene primers were amplified, and this amplification served to estimate nucleated cell counts. TCRdb keeps only in-frame clones here, not all; method: immunoSEQ multiplex PCR. That table gives V, J and clone size, and the DNA gave D and trimming. In the table there are approximately 360,000 clones, 70% to 90% of which are singletons. This CDR3 comprises 14 residues. In germline, CDR1 is SEHNR, CDR2 FQNEAQ (reference sequence). V was pared by 7 bases and J by 2 bases, with 12 bases between. This record comes from a study of blood T cell repertoires in COVID-19.

The sample was PBMCs or T cells enriched from blood (not recorded which). The chain has TRBV7-9 and TRBJ1-3; no clear D. This TCR was recovered from a woman aged 25 to 39 with acute COVID-19. CDR3 sequence reads: CASIEGNPGNTIYF. The CDR3 DNA sequence: TGTGCCAGCATCGAGGGTAACCCTGGAAACACCATATATTTT.